This TCR beta chain was sequenced during a study of Graves' ophthalmopathy and Graves' hyperthyroidism. Study results and caveats: A 13-signature model separated ophthalmopathy from stable hyperthyroidism, just under 90% sensitivity, just over 80% specificity. Ophthalmopathy progression cases were predicted by the model with about 70% sensitivity and less than 85% specificity. Among thyroid clonotypes expanded above 0.001 frequency, most also appeared in blood.

Germline values: CDR1 LNHDA, CDR2 SQIVND (reference sequence). After removal of 6 bases from V and 4 bases from J, the junction contained 11 bases not matched to a gene. The CDR3 sequence is 15 residues long. In its sample, this clonotype was seen a few times. Its matching antigen is unknown. RNA served as the template for amplifying TCR beta CDR3 regions. After a first-round RT-PCR with HTBI primers, a second-round multiplex PCR was run. TCRdb redid the calling of the multiplex PCR reads with MiXCR, one entry per CDR3 protein. The table lists hundreds of thousands of distinct CDR3 sequences, roughly two fifths of them singletons.

J is TRBJ1-1 and V is TRBV19; TRBD1 agrees at 7 bases. Sequences were obtained from peripheral blood. The receptor comes from an adult man with Graves' ophthalmopathy. Here the CDR3 reads CASSRGGAPGTEAFF. The CDR3 DNA reads TGTGCCAGTAGCAGGGGGGGGGCGCCGGGCACTGAAGCTTTCTTT.